The 15 T cell receptor beta chains given below trace back to one sample, sequenced in a study of regulatory T cells in long-lasting Graves disease listed by TCRdb under 2021. To prepare the library, multiplex PCR was applied. The instrument given in TCRdb is Illumina HiSeq 4000. CDR3 regions were amplified by Arm-PCR with iRepertoire HTBI primers to construct TCR beta libraries. TCRdb took the public reads, trimmed them with fastp at Q25, ran MiXCR for clone calling and kept in-frame beta chains. Rows with one shared CDR3 protein collapse into an entry with the most common genes and DNA. Present in this sample are hundreds of thousands of distinct CDR3 sequences, 15% to 19% of which were seen just once. In total, the top ten clones hold 20% to 25% of the sample. In light of the paper, this sample's time point label describes: newly diagnosed GD, antithyroid drugs for less than 3 months. For both TCR sequencing and RNA sequencing, RNA was extracted from PBMCs in TRIzol.

The sequencing used peripheral blood mononuclear cells (PBMCs), collected at new diagnosis, from a patient treated with antithyroid drugs. These TCRs come from a female donor with Graves disease.

This clonotype was detected ten times or more. The chain links TRBV7-9 to TRBJ1-1, with 9 positions matching TRBD1. Germline V gene data show CDR1 as SEHNR and CDR2 as FQNEAQ (reference sequence). This CDR3 comprises 16 residues. V was clipped by 5 bases and J by 1 base; unmatched bases: 8. Written as DNA, the CDR3 is TGTGCCAGCAGCCCACGGACAGGGGAGAGGAACACTGAAGCTTTCTTT. Translation gives CASSPRTGERNTEAFF.

The chain uses TRBV2 and TRBJ2-3; D perhaps matches TRBD2 (6 bases). V was trimmed by 1 base and J by 1 base, leaving 12 bases between them. This CDR3 region has 16 residues. CDR1 is SNHLY, CDR2 FYNNEI, per germline. CDR3 DNA sequence: TGTGCCAGCAGTGAAGAAATGGGGGGACGCACAGATACGCAGTATTTT. Protein sequence: CASSEEMGGRTDTQYF.

This sequence joins TRBV12-3 or TRBV12-4 and TRBJ1-5, with 7 bases that match TRBD1. The CDR3 totals 15 residues. Unmatched junction bases numbered 3, after V lost 0 bases and J lost 4 bases. The CDR3 reads CASSLAGGQNQPQHF. The DNA of the CDR3 is TGTGCCAGCAGTTTAGCAGGGGGCCAGAATCAGCCCCAGCATTTT.

This clonotype was observed at least ten times. The chain combines TRBV5-1 with TRBJ2-3; D might be TRBD2 (5 bases). V dropped 0 bases and J dropped 2 bases, with 16 bases sitting between them. Germline CDR1 and CDR2: SGHRS and YFSETQ. The CDR3 has 17 residues. CDR3 protein: CASSLDIGRAYTDTQYF. The CDR3 DNA reads TGCGCCAGCAGCTTGGATATAGGGCGGGCTTACACAGATACGCAGTATTTT.

This clonotype has ten or more counts. The J gene is TRBJ2-7, the V gene TRBV6-2 or TRBV6-3; TRBD2 agrees at 8 bases. J was trimmed by 4 bases and V by 5 bases; bases with no gene match: 4. The germline V gene has CDR1 MNHEY and CDR2 SVGEGT. This CDR3 comprises 13 residues. CDR3 coding DNA: TGTGCCAGCAGTGAAGCGGGGGAGTACGAGCAGTACTTC. Translated: CASSEAGEYEQYF.

This clonotype was detected many times. CDR3 amino acids: CATSDLLWVFGSAYGYTF. In DNA form, the CDR3 reads TGTGCCACCAGTGATTTGCTTTGGGTATTTGGGTCGGCCTATGGCTACACCTTC. The rearrangement joins TRBV24-1 to TRBJ1-2; D unresolved. CDR1 and CDR2 (germline): KGHDR, SFDVKD. The CDR3 extends over 18 amino acids. The germline V and J ends were trimmed by 0 bases and 4 bases, with 20 bases remaining between them.

This rearrangement joins TRBV30 to TRBJ2-3, with 8 positions matching TRBD2. This CDR3 has 15 residues. After removal of 2 bases from V and 4 bases from J, the junction contained 8 bases not matched to a gene. Germline loops: CDR1 GTSNPN, CDR2 SVGIG (reference sequence). CDR3 coding DNA: TGTGCCTGGAGTCCCAGCGGGAGTGGGTCAGATACGCAGTATTTT. Its protein is CAWSPSGSGSDTQYF.

This chain links TRBV5-1 with TRBJ2-1, with unresolved D. With 7 bases removed from V and 7 bases from J, the gap between germline ends came to 9 bases. Germline V CDR1 and CDR2: SGHRS, YFSETQ. This CDR3 is built from 11 residues. CDR3: CASYAGNEQFF. In DNA form, the CDR3 reads TGCGCCAGCTACGCCGGTAATGAGCAGTTCTTC.

This clonotype was recorded at least ten times. This rearrangement joins TRBV28 to TRBJ2-7, with TRBD2 matching over 9 bases. From germline, CDR1 is MDHEN and CDR2 SYDVKM. V gave up 2 bases and J gave up 5 bases; unmatched junction bases: 13. This CDR3 is 17 amino acids long. The CDR3 sequence is CASSLPLGGRAYHEQYF. For the CDR3, the DNA is TGTGCCAGCAGTTTACCCCTGGGCGGGAGGGCTTACCACGAGCAGTACTTC.

At least ten counts were recorded for this clonotype. The gene calls are TRBV10-3 and TRBJ1-5; TRBD1 agrees at 7 bases. Germline trimming cut 10 bases from V and 6 bases from J; bases unmatched to any gene: 15. Germline V CDR1 and CDR2: ENHRY, SYGVKD. The CDR3 sequence is 15 residues long. The CDR3 DNA sequence: TGTGCCACACAAGACAGGGTGGTCTTGGGTCAGCCCCAGCATTTT. Amino acid sequence: CATQDRVVLGQPQHF.

This clonotype has ten or more counts. The CDR3 region has the DNA TGTGCCAGCACTTCCAGTTTGCTGCCTGACTATTGGGGCTACACCTTC. It is translated as CASTSSLLPDYWGYTF. V is TRBV12-3 or TRBV12-4 and J is TRBJ1-2; no reliable D call. The CDR3 covers 16 residues. The germline V and J ends were trimmed by 7 bases and 8 bases, with 26 bases remaining between them.

The table lists this clonotype with many counts. This rearrangement joins TRBV28 to TRBJ1-2; 7 positions agree with TRBD1. The trim removed 4 bases at V and 5 bases at J, leaving 7 bases unmatched. The CDR3 totals 14 residues. Germline V lookup: CDR1 MDHEN, CDR2 SYDVKM. The CDR3 nucleotides read TGTGCCAGCAGTTCCGACAGGGATTCTTATGGCTACACCTTC. Translation: CASSSDRDSYGYTF.

This clonotype has a count of ten or more. CDR3 region: CASYRTGSTDTQYF. DNA for the CDR3: TGTGCCAGTTATCGAACAGGGAGCACAGATACGCAGTATTTT. The chain couples TRBV14 to TRBJ2-3, with TRBD1 as a possible D gene (6 bases). The CDR3 runs to 14 residues. V was clipped by 9 bases and J by 0 bases, with 13 bases between them. The germline gives CDR1 SGHDN, CDR2 FVKESK.

This clonotype has at least ten counts. The chain joins TRBV30 to TRBJ2-7; D may be TRBD2 (5 bases). V lost 5 bases and J lost 6, with 17 bases in between. Germline CDR1 reads GTSNPN; CDR2 reads SVGIG (reference sequence). This CDR3 region has 13 residues. CDR3 loop: CAWAGILEGEQYF. For the CDR3, the DNA is TGTGCCTGGGCCGGGATTTTAGAGGGCGAGCAGTACTTC. The full variable domain, rest sourced from reference TRBV30 and TRBJ2-7, is SQTIHQWPATLVQPVGSPLSLECTVEGTSNPNLYWYRQAAGRGLQLLFYSVGIGQISSEVPQNLSASRPQDRQFILSSKKLLLSDSGFYLCAWAGILEGEQYFGPGTRLTVT.

The rearrangement joins TRBV7-6 to TRBJ1-5; D call uncertain. The CDR3 contains 13 residues. Trimming took off 0 bases at V and 6 bases at J, with 6 bases between the two ends. Germline CDR1 SGHVS, CDR2 FNYEAQ. CDR3 sequence (DNA): TGTGCCAGCAGCTTAGCCGACGGTCAGCCCCAGCATTTT. As protein: CASSLADGQPQHF.